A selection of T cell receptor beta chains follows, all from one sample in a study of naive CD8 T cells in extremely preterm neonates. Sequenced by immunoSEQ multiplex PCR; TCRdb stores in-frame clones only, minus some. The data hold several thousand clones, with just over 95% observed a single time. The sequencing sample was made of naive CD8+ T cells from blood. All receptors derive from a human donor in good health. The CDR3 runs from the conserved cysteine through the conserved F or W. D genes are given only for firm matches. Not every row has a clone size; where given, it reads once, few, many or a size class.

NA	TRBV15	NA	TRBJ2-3	TGTGCCACCAGCAGAGGTGGGCGTCTTGAAGATACGCAGTATTTT	CATSRGGRLEDTQYF
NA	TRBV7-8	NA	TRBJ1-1	TGTGCCAGCAGCTTGATGGGGACATTCCGGAACACTGAAGCTTTCTTT	CASSLMGTFRNTEAFF
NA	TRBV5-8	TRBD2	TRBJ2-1	TGTGCCAGCAGCCTACTAGCGGGGGCCACTATTGGATTCTTC	CASSLLAGATIGFF
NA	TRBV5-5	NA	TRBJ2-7	TGTGCCAGCATCTCCTGGGTGGGCCCTATCGAGCAGTACTTC	CASISWVGPIEQYF
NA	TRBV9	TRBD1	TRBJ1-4	TGTGCCAGCAGTTTCACCGAGGGGGCCACTAATGAAAAACTGTTTTTT	CASSFTEGATNEKLFF
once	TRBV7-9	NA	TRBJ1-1	TGTGCCAGCAGCTTAGCGGGAGGTAGGGGAACTGAAGCTTTCTTT	CASSLAGGRGTEAFF
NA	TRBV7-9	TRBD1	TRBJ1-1	TGCGCCAGCAGCTTTGGGGACAGGAAAATGAACACTGAAGCTTTCTTT	CASSFGDRKMNTEAFF
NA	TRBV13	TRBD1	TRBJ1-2	TGTGCCAGCAGCCTCCGGACAGGGCTCCTTGGCTACACCTTC	CASSLRTGLLGYTF
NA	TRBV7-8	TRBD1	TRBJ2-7	TGTGCCAGCAGCTTAAGCCCTGACAGGGGCCACGAGCAGTACTTC	CASSLSPDRGHEQYF
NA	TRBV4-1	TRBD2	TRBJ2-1	TGCGCCAGCAGCCAAGAGGGGACTAGCGGGAGCCACAATGAGCAGTTCTTC	CASSQEGTSGSHNEQFF